The rows below give T cell receptor beta chains drawn from one sample of a study of T-cell reconstitution after alpha-beta-depleted transplantation in children. TCRdb independently ran MiXCR on the PCR reads; one entry per CDR3 protein. The sample has about 980,000 distinct CDR3 sequences, roughly 29% seen once. The sequencing here drew on PBMCs, mostly from graft donor cells, taken 360 days after TCRalphabeta/CD19-depleted stem cell transplant. These receptors were obtained from a boy less than two years old who had a stem cell transplant for SCID, so the T cells may come from the graft donor. The CDR3 runs from the conserved cysteine through the conserved F or W. The order of the fields is D gene, clone size, J gene, V gene, CDR3 protein, CDR3 DNA. D genes are given only for firm matches. Expanded clones are given a class, and other clones once, few, many or no size at all.

d_call: TRBD2; clone_size: few; j_call: TRBJ2-7; v_call: TRBV20-1; cdr3_aa: CSARGGIYEQYF; cdr3_nt: TGCAGTGCTAGGGGGGGGATCTACGAGCAGTACTTC
d_call: NA; clone_size: NA; j_call: TRBJ2-7; v_call: TRBV28; cdr3_aa: CASSSPRGGRLGSYEQYF; cdr3_nt: TGTGCCAGCAGTTCCCCCCGAGGGGGTAGGCTTGGGTCCTACGAGCAGTACTTC
d_call: NA; clone_size: few; j_call: TRBJ2-2; v_call: TRBV3-1; cdr3_aa: CASSPTVRNGGELFF; cdr3_nt: TGTGCCAGCAGCCCTACGGTTAGGAACGGCGGGGAGCTGTTTTTT
d_call: NA; clone_size: NA; j_call: TRBJ2-1; v_call: TRBV5-1; cdr3_aa: CASSLAGQGFSNEQFF; cdr3_nt: TGCGCCAGCAGCTTGGCAGGGCAGGGATTTTCCAATGAGCAGTTCTTC
d_call: TRBD2; clone_size: NA; j_call: TRBJ2-1; v_call: TRBV11-2; cdr3_aa: CASSLPSGGLNEQFF; cdr3_nt: TGTGCCAGCAGCTTGCCTAGCGGGGGGTTAAATGAGCAGTTCTTC
d_call: NA; clone_size: NA; j_call: TRBJ1-6; v_call: TRBV6-1; cdr3_aa: CASSESPVLAVNSPLHF; cdr3_nt: TGTGCCAGCAGTGAAAGCCCGGTTCTGGCCGTCAATTCACCCCTCCACTTT
d_call: TRBD1; clone_size: few; j_call: TRBJ2-7; v_call: TRBV5-8; cdr3_aa: CASSARDRKNEQYF; cdr3_nt: TGTGCCAGCAGCGCCCGGGACAGGAAGAACGAGCAGTACTTC
d_call: NA; clone_size: NA; j_call: TRBJ1-2; v_call: TRBV4-1; cdr3_aa: CASSQVGTPPNYGYTF; cdr3_nt: TGCGCCAGCAGCCAGGTCGGGACACCCCCTAACTATGGCTACACCTTC
d_call: TRBD2; clone_size: NA; j_call: TRBJ2-3; v_call: TRBV6-1; cdr3_aa: CASTRLAGGQADTQYF; cdr3_nt: TGTGCCAGCACCAGGCTAGCGGGGGGCCAGGCAGATACGCAGTATTTT
d_call: TRBD2; clone_size: few; j_call: TRBJ2-1; v_call: TRBV3-1; cdr3_aa: CASSPGLAVFNEQFF; cdr3_nt: TGTGCCAGCAGCCCCGGGCTAGCGGTTTTCAATGAGCAGTTCTTC
d_call: TRBD1; clone_size: few; j_call: TRBJ1-5; v_call: TRBV12-3/TRBV12-4; cdr3_aa: CASSLAQGAVQPQHF; cdr3_nt: TGTGCCAGCAGTTTGGCCCAGGGGGCCGTTCAGCCCCAGCATTTT
d_call: NA; clone_size: many; j_call: TRBJ1-1; v_call: TRBV4-3; cdr3_aa: CASSQDLRMNTEAFF; cdr3_nt: TGCGCCAGCAGCCAAGACCTGCGCATGAACACTGAAGCTTTCTTT
d_call: NA; clone_size: once; j_call: TRBJ1-1; v_call: TRBV12-3/TRBV12-4; cdr3_aa: CASNPAMNTEAFF; cdr3_nt: TGTGCCAGCAATCCGGCCATGAACACTGAAGCTTTCTTT
d_call: NA; clone_size: NA; j_call: TRBJ1-4; v_call: TRBV7-2; cdr3_aa: CASSLFNEKLFF; cdr3_nt: TGTGCCAGCAGCTTGTTTAATGAAAAACTGTTTTTT
d_call: TRBD1; clone_size: NA; j_call: TRBJ1-1; v_call: TRBV28; cdr3_aa: CASSLTGGVNTEAFF; cdr3_nt: TGTGCCAGCAGTTTAACAGGGGGCGTTAACACTGAAGCTTTCTTT
d_call: NA; clone_size: many; j_call: TRBJ2-1; v_call: TRBV5-1; cdr3_aa: CASSLGQADNEQFF; cdr3_nt: TGCGCCAGCAGCTTGGGGCAGGCCGACAATGAGCAGTTCTTC
d_call: NA; clone_size: NA; j_call: TRBJ2-1; v_call: TRBV7-3; cdr3_aa: CASSLNGVASYNEQFF; cdr3_nt: TGTGCCAGCAGCTTAAACGGGGTTGCTTCCTACAATGAGCAGTTCTTC
d_call: TRBD1; clone_size: NA; j_call: TRBJ1-5; v_call: TRBV20-1; cdr3_aa: CSAPRDRGSIDQNQPQHF; cdr3_nt: TGCAGTGCTCCCCGGGACAGGGGATCGATCGACCAAAATCAGCCCCAGCATTTT
d_call: NA; clone_size: few; j_call: TRBJ1-1; v_call: TRBV6-2/TRBV6-3; cdr3_aa: CASSRPGGRAFF; cdr3_nt: TGTGCCAGCTCCCGGCCCGGCGGAAGGGCTTTCTTT
d_call: NA; clone_size: NA; j_call: TRBJ2-7; v_call: TRBV28; cdr3_aa: CASSPHVEQYF; cdr3_nt: TGTGCCAGCAGCCCCCATGTCGAGCAGTACTTC
d_call: TRBD1; clone_size: NA; j_call: TRBJ1-3; v_call: TRBV12-3/TRBV12-4; cdr3_aa: CASRPGGLPGNTIYF; cdr3_nt: TGTGCCAGCAGACCAGGGGGTTTGCCTGGAAACACCATATATTTT
d_call: NA; clone_size: NA; j_call: TRBJ2-7; v_call: TRBV28; cdr3_aa: CASSPPPPPFEQYF; cdr3_nt: TGTGCCAGCAGTCCGCCCCCACCCCCTTTCGAGCAGTACTTC
d_call: TRBD2; clone_size: NA; j_call: TRBJ2-5; v_call: TRBV12-3/TRBV12-4; cdr3_aa: CASSPGTRLQETQYF; cdr3_nt: TGTGCCAGCAGTCCCGGGACTAGACTTCAGGAGACCCAGTACTTC
d_call: NA; clone_size: NA; j_call: TRBJ2-7; v_call: TRBV5-1; cdr3_aa: CASSLLQGMRNEQYF; cdr3_nt: TGCGCCAGCAGCTTGCTCCAGGGTATGAGGAACGAGCAGTACTTC
d_call: NA; clone_size: many; j_call: TRBJ2-1; v_call: TRBV13; cdr3_aa: CASSSFTFYNEQFF; cdr3_nt: TGTGCCAGCAGCTCATTCACCTTTTACAATGAGCAGTTCTTC
d_call: NA; clone_size: NA; j_call: TRBJ1-1; v_call: TRBV12-3/TRBV12-4; cdr3_aa: CASSLASRAGLHTEAFF; cdr3_nt: TGTGCCAGCAGTTTAGCGAGTAGGGCAGGTCTTCACACTGAAGCTTTCTTT
d_call: NA; clone_size: NA; j_call: TRBJ2-3; v_call: TRBV4-2; cdr3_aa: CASSHYRDRTDTQYF; cdr3_nt: TGTGCCAGCAGCCACTACAGGGACCGAACAGATACGCAGTATTTT
d_call: TRBD2; clone_size: NA; j_call: TRBJ2-7; v_call: TRBV7-2; cdr3_aa: CASSLVGASGGYEQYF; cdr3_nt: TGTGCCAGCAGCTTAGTTGGGGCTAGCGGGGGCTACGAGCAGTACTTC
d_call: NA; clone_size: NA; j_call: TRBJ1-1; v_call: TRBV3-1; cdr3_aa: CASSLRQVATEAFF; cdr3_nt: TGTGCCAGCAGCCTACGACAGGTTGCCACTGAAGCTTTCTTT
d_call: NA; clone_size: NA; j_call: TRBJ2-3; v_call: TRBV12-3/TRBV12-4; cdr3_aa: CASSWGDLHTDTQYF; cdr3_nt: TGTGCCAGCAGTTGGGGGGATCTACACACAGATACGCAGTATTTT
d_call: TRBD1; clone_size: NA; j_call: TRBJ2-7; v_call: TRBV5-1; cdr3_aa: CASSLQPGTGDYEQYF; cdr3_nt: TGCGCCAGCAGCCTGCAACCCGGGACAGGAGACTACGAGCAGTACTTC
d_call: TRBD1; clone_size: NA; j_call: TRBJ2-7; v_call: TRBV7-9; cdr3_aa: CASSLLGRDRSHEQYF; cdr3_nt: TGTGCCAGCAGCTTACTAGGGCGGGACAGGTCCCACGAGCAGTACTTC
d_call: NA; clone_size: NA; j_call: TRBJ2-5; v_call: TRBV7-2; cdr3_aa: CASSPDWGTQYF; cdr3_nt: TGTGCCAGCAGTCCTGACTGGGGGACCCAGTACTTC
d_call: NA; clone_size: NA; j_call: TRBJ1-3; v_call: TRBV4-1; cdr3_aa: CASSQDKKTSSGNTIYF; cdr3_nt: TGCGCCAGCAGCCAAGATAAGAAAACTAGCTCTGGAAACACCATATATTTT
d_call: NA; clone_size: NA; j_call: TRBJ2-7; v_call: TRBV29-1; cdr3_aa: CSGAWTAGEQYF; cdr3_nt: TGCAGCGGTGCCTGGACCGCGGGCGAGCAGTACTTC
d_call: NA; clone_size: NA; j_call: TRBJ1-2; v_call: TRBV12-3/TRBV12-4; cdr3_aa: CASSLSGSGYGYTF; cdr3_nt: TGTGCCAGCAGTTTATCTGGTTCGGGGTATGGCTACACCTTC
d_call: NA; clone_size: few; j_call: TRBJ1-2; v_call: TRBV12-3/TRBV12-4; cdr3_aa: CASSPTSDRLFYGYTF; cdr3_nt: TGTGCCAGCAGCCCAACTTCGGACAGACTTTTCTATGGCTACACCTTC
d_call: NA; clone_size: few; j_call: TRBJ1-2; v_call: TRBV7-9; cdr3_aa: CASSSGGAGYTF; cdr3_nt: TGTGCCAGCAGCTCTGGGGGGGCTGGCTACACCTTC
d_call: NA; clone_size: few; j_call: TRBJ1-5; v_call: TRBV10-3; cdr3_aa: CAISQTGGIDSNQPQHF; cdr3_nt: TGTGCCATCAGTCAAACGGGGGGGATCGATAGCAATCAGCCCCAGCATTTT
d_call: NA; clone_size: NA; j_call: TRBJ2-3; v_call: TRBV24-1; cdr3_aa: CATSHGPDTQYF; cdr3_nt: TGTGCCACCAGCCACGGACCAGATACGCAGTATTTT
d_call: NA; clone_size: NA; j_call: TRBJ2-4; v_call: TRBV15; cdr3_aa: CATSRDKGLKEYF; cdr3_nt: TGTGCCACCAGCAGAGATAAGGGCCTTAAGGAGTACTTC
d_call: TRBD1; clone_size: NA; j_call: TRBJ2-4; v_call: TRBV28; cdr3_aa: CASSLSGQGAKLAKNIQYF; cdr3_nt: TGTGCCAGCAGTTTATCGGGACAGGGGGCGAAACTAGCCAAAAACATTCAGTACTTC
d_call: NA; clone_size: NA; j_call: TRBJ2-1; v_call: TRBV11-2; cdr3_aa: CASSFPGTGRGEQFF; cdr3_nt: TGTGCCAGCAGCTTTCCTGGTACCGGACGGGGCGAGCAGTTCTTC
d_call: TRBD1; clone_size: NA; j_call: TRBJ2-3; v_call: TRBV20-1; cdr3_aa: CSASRQGRGTDTQYF; cdr3_nt: TGCAGTGCTAGCCGACAGGGAAGAGGCACAGATACGCAGTATTTT
d_call: NA; clone_size: NA; j_call: TRBJ1-1; v_call: TRBV7-8; cdr3_aa: CASSLLVLNTEAFF; cdr3_nt: TGTGCCAGCAGCCTACTGGTGTTGAACACTGAAGCTTTCTTT
d_call: NA; clone_size: NA; j_call: TRBJ1-1; v_call: TRBV20-1; cdr3_aa: CSARGAWAEAFF; cdr3_nt: TGCAGTGCTAGGGGGGCTTGGGCTGAAGCTTTCTTT
d_call: NA; clone_size: NA; j_call: TRBJ2-7; v_call: TRBV28; cdr3_aa: CASSFVPGVLFYEQYF; cdr3_nt: TGTGCCAGCAGTTTCGTTCCAGGGGTTCTATTTTACGAGCAGTACTTC
d_call: NA; clone_size: few; j_call: TRBJ1-1; v_call: TRBV29-1; cdr3_aa: CSVEATGLMNTEAFF; cdr3_nt: TGCAGCGTTGAGGCGACAGGACTAATGAACACTGAAGCTTTCTTT
d_call: NA; clone_size: NA; j_call: TRBJ2-1; v_call: TRBV14; cdr3_aa: CASSRHLPSSYNEQFF; cdr3_nt: TGTGCCAGCAGCCGACATCTACCTAGCTCCTACAATGAGCAGTTCTTC
d_call: NA; clone_size: NA; j_call: TRBJ1-4; v_call: TRBV12-3/TRBV12-4; cdr3_aa: CATKLGLGEKLFF; cdr3_nt: TGTGCCACCAAACTCGGTCTGGGGGAAAAACTGTTTTTT
d_call: NA; clone_size: NA; j_call: TRBJ1-1; v_call: TRBV18; cdr3_aa: CASSPRARVTEAFF; cdr3_nt: TGTGCCAGCTCACCACGGGCTAGGGTCACTGAAGCTTTCTTT
d_call: NA; clone_size: NA; j_call: TRBJ2-3; v_call: TRBV6-1; cdr3_aa: CASHRSLWGDTQYF; cdr3_nt: TGTGCCAGCCATAGGAGCCTGTGGGGAGATACGCAGTATTTT
d_call: NA; clone_size: NA; j_call: TRBJ1-5; v_call: TRBV2; cdr3_aa: CASRAGPARYGNQPQHF; cdr3_nt: TGTGCCAGCAGGGCAGGGCCGGCGCGCTATGGCAATCAGCCCCAGCATTTT
d_call: TRBD1; clone_size: few; j_call: TRBJ1-2; v_call: TRBV12-3/TRBV12-4; cdr3_aa: CASSDTGAPGYTF; cdr3_nt: TGTGCCAGCAGCGACACAGGGGCTCCTGGCTACACCTTC
d_call: NA; clone_size: NA; j_call: TRBJ1-1; v_call: TRBV19; cdr3_aa: CASSLVIWGTEAFF; cdr3_nt: TGTGCCAGTAGTTTGGTTATCTGGGGAACTGAAGCTTTCTTT
d_call: TRBD2; clone_size: many; j_call: TRBJ2-5; v_call: TRBV14; cdr3_aa: CASSQASAGYQETQYF; cdr3_nt: TGTGCCAGCAGCCAAGCGTCAGCGGGGTACCAAGAGACCCAGTACTTC
d_call: NA; clone_size: NA; j_call: TRBJ2-3; v_call: TRBV7-9; cdr3_aa: CASSQPSLVVSDTQYF; cdr3_nt: TGTGCCAGCAGCCAGCCCTCCTTAGTTGTCTCGGATACGCAGTATTTT
d_call: TRBD1; clone_size: once; j_call: TRBJ2-1; v_call: TRBV3-1; cdr3_aa: CASSPGQARDNEQFF; cdr3_nt: TGTGCCAGCAGCCCCGGACAGGCCCGTGACAATGAGCAGTTCTTC
d_call: NA; clone_size: NA; j_call: TRBJ1-5; v_call: TRBV15; cdr3_aa: CATSLVGRDNQPQHF; cdr3_nt: TGTGCCACCAGCCTAGTAGGCAGGGATAATCAGCCCCAGCATTTT
d_call: TRBD1; clone_size: NA; j_call: TRBJ2-3; v_call: TRBV3-1; cdr3_aa: CASSQTETGGRAVTQYF; cdr3_nt: TGTGCCAGCAGCCAGACCGAAACAGGGGGCAGGGCGGTGACGCAGTATTTT